Each of the 25 T cell receptor beta chains below was sequenced from the same sample in a study of cytomegalovirus exposure and HLA in healthy donors. Amplification used 60 Vbeta primers and 13 Jbeta primers. Measured with immunoSEQ multiplex PCR; TCRdb has only the in-frame clones, and not every one. The profile shows 150,000 to 200,000 clones, about 80% of them singletons. Sample: PBMCs. The receptor set was obtained from a woman in her forties in good health and CMV-seronegative.

The chain combines TRBV9 with TRBJ2-1; 8 bases fit TRBD1. The CDR3 consists of 15 residues. Germline CDR1 SGDLS, CDR2 YYNGEE. With V trimmed by 3 bases and J by 8 bases, 10 bases remained unmatched. The CDR3 region is CASSEGQGAPHEQFF. CDR3 DNA: TGTGCCAGCAGCGAAGGGCAGGGGGCGCCTCATGAGCAGTTCTTC.

V gene TRBV7-9 combines with J gene TRBJ2-7; possible D gene TRBD2, 5 bases. Between the trimmed V and J ends, which lost 6 bases and 4 bases, there was a span of 19 bases. Germline CDR1 is SEHNR and CDR2 is FQNEAQ (reference sequence). The CDR3 length is 15 residues. CDR3 amino acids: CASSALNGVGYEQYF. Here the CDR3 DNA reads TGTGCCAGCAGTGCCCTGAACGGGGTGGGGTACGAGCAGTACTTC.

The chain recombines TRBV30 with TRBJ2-7; 7 nucleotides agree with TRBD2. Trimming took 3 bases from V and 3 from J; bases not matched to a gene: 2. Germline V gene data show CDR1 as GTSNPN and CDR2 as SVGIG (reference sequence). The CDR3 spans 12 residues. DNA of the CDR3: TGTGCCTGGAGGAGGGAGGGCTACGAGCAGTACTTC. Translated, it gives CAWRREGYEQYF.

A few counts support this clone. The chain joins TRBV18 to TRBJ1-1; D gene ambiguous. Trimming pared 2 bases from V and 0 bases from J, leaving 7 bases between. The CDR3 has 14 amino acids. Germline V gives CDR1 KGHSH, CDR2 LQKENI. CDR3 nucleotides: TGTGCCAGCTCACCAAACAGCATGAACACTGAAGCTTTCTTT. Translating gives CASSPNSMNTEAFF.

This clone showed up just once. This sequence joins TRBV30 and TRBJ1-4, with D uncertain. The germline V and J ends were trimmed by 2 bases and 8 bases, with 12 bases remaining between them. Germline assignment: CDR1 GTSNPN and CDR2 SVGIG (reference sequence). There are 13 residues in the CDR3. Written as DNA, the CDR3 is TGTGCCTGGAGTCCCGTATCGGGAGAAAAACTGTTTTTT. This gives the protein CAWSPVSGEKLFF.

The CDR3 sequence: CASSVGTGQGVETQYF. The CDR3 region has the DNA TGTGCCAGCAGCGTAGGAACGGGACAGGGAGTAGAGACCCAGTACTTC. This chain uses TRBV9 with TRBJ2-5; 9 nucleotides align to TRBD1. The V gene end was trimmed by 0 bases and the J gene end by 4 bases; junction bases not matched to a gene: 7. The germline CDR1 and CDR2 sequences are SGDLS and YYNGEE. CDR3 length: 16 residues. The variable domain in full, with the rest retrieved from reference TRBV9 and TRBJ2-5, is DSGVTQTPKHLITATGQRVTLRCSPRSGDLSVYWYQQSLDQGLQFLIQYYNGEERAKGNILERFSAQQFPDLHSELNLSSLELGDSALYFCASSVGTGQGVETQYFGPGTRLLVL.

The V gene is TRBV9, the J gene TRBJ1-2; no firm D call. The V end lost 2 bases, the J end lost 7 bases, and 12 bases lay between the germline ends. The CDR3 sequence is 13 residues long. CDR1 SGDLS and CDR2 YYNGEE come from the germline V gene. The DNA of the CDR3 is TGTGCCAGCAGCGTCCCTGGAGGGCGTGGCTACACCTTC. Protein sequence: CASSVPGGRGYTF.

This chain connects TRBV2 to TRBJ1-5, with D unclear. CDR3 size: 19 residues. The germline CDR1 and CDR2 sequences are SNHLY and FYNNEI. Trimming took 3 bases from V and 0 from J, leaving 21 bases between them. The CDR3 sequence: CASSDRFKTSPYSNQPQHF. CDR3 DNA: TGTGCCAGCAGTGACAGGTTCAAGACGAGCCCTTATAGCAATCAGCCCCAGCATTTT.

The chain links TRBV18 to TRBJ1-1, with a tentative D call TRBD1 (5 bases). The CDR3 contains 14 residues. Trimming pared 1 base from V and 2 bases from J, leaving 8 bases between. From germline, CDR1 is KGHSH and CDR2 LQKENI. The CDR3 region is CASSPQDTNTEAFF. Written as DNA, the CDR3 is TGTGCCAGCTCACCACAGGACACCAACACTGAAGCTTTCTTT. The full variable domain, in which reference TRBV18 and TRBJ1-1 provide the parts outside the CDR3, is NAGVMQNPRHLVRRRGQEARLRCSPMKGHSHVYWYRQLPEEGLKFMVYLQKENIIDESGMPKERFSAEFPKEGPSILRIQQVVRGDSAAYFCASSPQDTNTEAFFGQGTRLTVV.

This clone has just one count. As DNA, the CDR3 is TGTGCCAGCAGCTTAACGGGGGCGGGCACTGAAGCTTTCTTT. It encodes CASSLTGAGTEAFF. The rearrangement links TRBV7-3 to TRBJ1-1; weak D call: TRBD1 (6 bases). This CDR3 has 14 amino acids. Per germline, CDR1 SGHTA and CDR2 FQGTGA. The V end was cut by 0 bases, the J end by 4 bases, with 9 bases between.

The chain combines TRBV2 with TRBJ2-2, with TRBD2 matching over 14 bases. With V trimmed by 8 bases and J by 5 bases, 7 bases remained unmatched. This CDR3 has 16 amino acids. Germline assignment: CDR1 SNHLY and CDR2 FYNNEI. The CDR3 here is CASVGTSGSWTGELFF. In DNA, the CDR3 is TGTGCCAGCGTCGGGACTAGCGGGAGTTGGACCGGGGAGCTGTTTTTT.

The V and J genes are TRBV7-2 and TRBJ2-1; D ambiguous. Germline V gene data show CDR1 as SGHTA and CDR2 as FQGNSA. Trimming stripped 8 bases from V and 9 bases from J, with 14 bases between. CDR3 length: 12 amino acids. CDR3 nucleotide sequence: TGTGCCAGCCAAGAGGTAAGCAGTGAGCAGTTCTTC. As protein: CASQEVSSEQFF. Based on the CDR3 plus reference TRBV7-2 and TRBJ2-1, the full variable domain is GAGVSQSPSNKVTEKGKDVELRCDPISGHTALYWYRQSLGQGLEFLIYFQGNSAPDKSGLPSDRFSAERTGGSVSTLTIQRTQQEDSAVYLCASQEVSSEQFFGPGTRLTVL.

The chain links TRBV27 to TRBJ2-5; D perhaps matches TRBD2 (5 bases). This CDR3 spans 15 amino acids. Germline V gene sequence: CDR1 MNHEY, CDR2 SMNVEV (reference sequence). Trimming cost V 3 bases and J 1 base, with 12 bases left between them. This CDR3 reads CASSFNRRSQETQYF. The CDR3 coding sequence is TGTGCCAGCAGTTTTAATCGGAGGAGCCAAGAGACCCAGTACTTC.

The rearrangement joins TRBV5-4 to TRBJ2-1; TRBD2 matches at 7 bases. The CDR3 is 15 residues long. Germline V lookup: CDR1 SGHNT, CDR2 YYREEE (reference sequence). The ends lost 4 bases at V and 6 bases at J; junction bases unmatched: 10. The CDR3 loop reads CASSPGREPGNEQFF. The CDR3 coding sequence is TGTGCCAGCAGCCCGGGGCGGGAGCCGGGCAATGAGCAGTTCTTC.

The rearrangement links TRBV5-1 to TRBJ1-2; the match to TRBD1 covers 7 bases. The trim removed 5 bases at V and 1 base at J, leaving 5 bases unmatched. The CDR3 is 14 amino acids. Germline lookup yields CDR1 SGHRS and CDR2 YFSETQ. The CDR3 DNA sequence: TGCGCCAGCAGACCGACAGGGTTTAACTATGGCTACACCTTC. Translating it yields CASRPTGFNYGYTF.

This clone is a singleton in its sample. The chain has TRBV5-1 and TRBJ1-1; no clear D. The CDR3 extends over 13 amino acids. Trimming removed 3 bases from V and 2 bases from J, with 8 bases in between. Germline V gene data show CDR1 as SGHRS and CDR2 as YFSETQ. Here the CDR3 DNA reads TGCGCCAGCAGCTGGGCCGAAAACACTGAAGCTTTCTTT. Protein product: CASSWAENTEAFF. Filled out from reference TRBV5-1 and TRBJ1-1, the complete variable domain reads KAGVTQTPRYLIKTRGQQVTLSCSPISGHRSVSWYQQTPGQGLQFLFEYFSETQRNKGNFPGRFSGRQFSNSRSEMNVSTLELGDSALYLCASSWAENTEAFFGQGTRLTVV.

The chain employs TRBV7-2 and TRBJ2-3, with 10 bases fitting TRBD1. The CDR3 extends over 17 amino acids. CDR1 SGHTA and CDR2 FQGNSA come from the germline V gene. With 5 bases clipped from V and 1 base from J, the junction kept 9 bases outside the gene matches. The CDR3 spells CASSRDRGRLRTDTQYF. In DNA, the CDR3 is TGTGCCAGCAGCCGAGACAGGGGGCGCCTCCGCACAGATACGCAGTATTTT.

V is TRBV15 and J is TRBJ2-7, with D tentatively TRBD2 (5 bases). The CDR3 has 15 residues. The germline V gene has CDR1 LNHNV and CDR2 YYDKDF (reference sequence). V was shortened by 0 bases and J by 6 bases, with 15 bases between the two germline ends. In DNA, the CDR3 is TGTGCCACCAGCAGAGACCCCCCGGGGAGCGGCGAGCAGTACTTC. This encodes CATSRDPPGSGEQYF.

This chain links TRBV6-1 with TRBJ1-1, with 8 nucleotides matching TRBD1. V lost 6 bases to trimming and J lost 5 bases; unmatched junction nucleotides: 5. The CDR3 is 13 amino acids. Germline values: CDR1 MNHNS, CDR2 SASEGT. This CDR3 is CASSRQGITEAFF. The DNA for the CDR3 is TGTGCCAGCAGCCGACAGGGGATAACTGAAGCTTTCTTT.

This chain joins TRBV7-6 and TRBJ1-1; no clear D. The CDR3 totals 15 residues. The V end lost 5 bases, the J end lost 4 bases, and 17 bases lay between the germline ends. CDR1 SGHVS and CDR2 FNYEAQ come from the germline V gene. CDR3 amino acids: CASSPLGGVLTEAFF. In DNA, the CDR3 is TGTGCCAGCAGCCCCCTGGGCGGGGTCCTCACTGAAGCTTTCTTT.

The gene calls are TRBV7-2 and TRBJ1-2; TRBD1 might be the D (6 bases). Germline CDR1 is SGHTA and CDR2 is FQGNSA. The CDR3 extends over 15 amino acids. Trimming took off 4 bases at V and 7 bases at J, with 19 bases between the two ends. Here the CDR3 DNA reads TGTGCCAGCAGCTCCACCGCGGGGGGGGCAGGTGGCTACACCTTC. Its protein product is CASSSTAGGAGGYTF.

The chain has TRBV27 and TRBJ2-1; maybe TRBD1 (6 bases). Germline CDR1 is MNHEY and CDR2 is SMNVEV (reference sequence). This CDR3 region has 13 residues. Trimming removed 5 bases at V and 15 bases at J, with 20 bases between. CDR3 amino acids: CASSPSGVPSRFF. The CDR3, as DNA: TGTGCCAGCAGTCCCTCAGGGGTCCCGAGCCGGTTCTTC.

This clone was counted only a few times. The rearrangement links TRBV6-6 to TRBJ2-3; TRBD2 matches at 13 bases. V was pared by 5 bases and J by 4 bases, with 3 bases of the junction left unmatched. The CDR3 sequence is 15 residues long. Germline V lookup: CDR1 MNHNY, CDR2 SVGAGI (reference sequence). The CDR3 loop is CASSIGLAGADTQYF. DNA for the CDR3: TGTGCCAGCAGTATCGGACTAGCGGGAGCAGATACGCAGTATTTT.

This chain links TRBV11-3 with TRBJ2-1; 8 nucleotides align to TRBD2. Unmatched junction bases numbered 5, after V lost 4 bases and J lost 0 bases. Germline assignment: CDR1 SGHNT and CDR2 YENEEA. This CDR3 is 16 amino acids long. The CDR3 DNA sequence: TGTGCCAGCAGCTCTACTAGCGGAAGCTCCTACAATGAGCAGTTCTTC. This codes for CASSSTSGSSYNEQFF.

This chain joins TRBV25-1 and TRBJ1-5; no definite D call. CDR3 length equals 14 residues. V was shortened by 3 bases and J by 4 bases, with 10 bases between the two germline ends. Germline V gene lookup returns CDR1 MGHDK and CDR2 SYGVNS. The chain's CDR3 is CASSEERFNQPQHF. In nucleotides, the CDR3 is TGTGCCAGCAGTGAGGAGAGGTTTAATCAGCCCCAGCATTTT.